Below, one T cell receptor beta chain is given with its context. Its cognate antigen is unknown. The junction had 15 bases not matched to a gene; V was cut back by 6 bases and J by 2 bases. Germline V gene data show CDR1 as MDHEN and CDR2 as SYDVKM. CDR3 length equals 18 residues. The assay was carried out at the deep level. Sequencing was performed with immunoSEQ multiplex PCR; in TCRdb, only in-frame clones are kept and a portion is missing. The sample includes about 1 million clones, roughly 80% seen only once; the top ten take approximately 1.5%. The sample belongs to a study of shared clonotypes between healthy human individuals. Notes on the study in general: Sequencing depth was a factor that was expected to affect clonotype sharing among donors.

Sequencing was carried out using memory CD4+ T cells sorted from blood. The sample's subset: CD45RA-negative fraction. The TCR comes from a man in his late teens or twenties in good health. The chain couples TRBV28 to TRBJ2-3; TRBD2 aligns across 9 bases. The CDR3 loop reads CASSLLAAGGRSTDTQYF. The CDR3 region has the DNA TGTGCCAGCAGCCTCCTAGCGGCGGGGGGGCGGTCCACAGATACGCAGTATTTT.